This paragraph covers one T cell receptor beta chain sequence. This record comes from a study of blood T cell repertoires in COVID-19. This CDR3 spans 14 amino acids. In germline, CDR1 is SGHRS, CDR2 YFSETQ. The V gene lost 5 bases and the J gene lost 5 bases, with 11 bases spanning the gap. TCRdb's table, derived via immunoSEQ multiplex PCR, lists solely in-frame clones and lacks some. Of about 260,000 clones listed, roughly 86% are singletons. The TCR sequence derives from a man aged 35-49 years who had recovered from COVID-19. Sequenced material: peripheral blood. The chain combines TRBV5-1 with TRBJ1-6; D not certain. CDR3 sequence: CASSSGMHNSPLHF. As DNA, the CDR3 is TGCGCCAGCAGTTCCGGGATGCATAATTCACCCCTCCACTTT.